The 28 T cell receptor beta chains below all came from one sample that was sequenced in a study of cytomegalovirus exposure and HLA in healthy donors (dated by TCRdb to 2015 to 2018). Preparation of the library involved the immunoSEQ multiplex PCR assay. For the multiplex PCR, a mixture combining 60 forward primers for TCR Vbeta segments and 13 reverse primers for TCR Jbeta segments was used. This is the immuneACCESS table as TCRdb keeps it, with only in-frame sequences that have V and J called. A part of the clones is gone; compared with another copy, unresolved V genes explain less than half, and the rest is unexplained. This sample's table lists under 150,000 clones. 2% to 3% of the sample belongs to the ten largest clones. The material sequenced was PBMCs. The receptors here all came from a man in his forties in good health and CMV-seronegative.

This chain uses TRBV4-3 with TRBJ1-1; 12 bases match TRBD1. This CDR3 has 15 amino acids. CDR1 and CDR2 from the germline V gene are LGHNA and YSLEER. After removal of 4 bases from V and 6 bases from J, the junction contained 6 bases not matched to a gene. CDR3 sequence: CASSRDWDRGPEAFF. CDR3 nucleotide sequence: TGCGCCAGCAGCCGAGACTGGGACAGGGGGCCTGAAGCTTTCTTT.

The genes are TRBV7-3 and TRBJ2-1; TRBD2 aligns across 8 bases. The CDR3 contains 19 residues. V was pared by 5 bases and J by 0 bases, with 15 bases of the junction left unmatched. The germline V gene encodes CDR1 SGHTA and CDR2 FQGTGA. The DNA of the CDR3 is TGTGCCAGCAGCCCAATGACGGGGCGGGGGGCCAGCTCCTACAATGAGCAGTTCTTC. Translation gives CASSPMTGRGASSYNEQFF.

This sequence joins TRBV4-1 and TRBJ2-1, with 10 nucleotides matching TRBD2. The trim removed 0 bases at V and 7 bases at J, leaving 6 bases unmatched. The length of the CDR3 is 16 residues. The germline V gene encodes CDR1 MGHRA and CDR2 YSYEKL. The CDR3 loop is CASSQELAGRRNEQFF. The CDR3 DNA follows: TGCGCCAGCAGCCAAGAACTAGCGGGGCGTCGGAATGAGCAGTTCTTC.

The chain carries TRBV7-8 and TRBJ2-5, with D possibly being TRBD2 (5 bases). Trimming left V 3 bases short and J 4 bases short, with 9 bases between. The CDR3 covers 13 residues. Germline CDR1 is SGHVS and CDR2 is FQNEAQ. The CDR3 reads CASSLWGAETQYF. The CDR3 DNA is TGTGCCAGCAGCTTGTGGGGAGCAGAGACCCAGTACTTC.

The chain couples TRBV7-8 to TRBJ2-2; TRBD1 agrees at 7 bases. Germline CDR1 is SGHVS and CDR2 is FQNEAQ. Trimming took 6 bases from V and 4 from J; bases not matched to a gene: 5. CDR3 length equals 14 residues. The CDR3 here is CASRPTGFTGELFF. Here the CDR3 DNA reads TGTGCCAGCAGACCGACAGGGTTCACCGGGGAGCTGTTTTTT.

The gene calls are TRBV19 and TRBJ1-5; TRBD1 aligns across 8 bases. Trimming at V came to 3 bases and at J to 3 bases, leaving 10 bases not matched to a gene. The CDR3 is 17 amino acids. Germline V gene lookup returns CDR1 LNHDA and CDR2 SQIVND (reference sequence). The CDR3 nucleotides are TGTGCCAGTAGTATCCAGCCCTACAGGGGGTACAATCAGCCCCAGCATTTT. Translation gives CASSIQPYRGYNQPQHF.

This chain links TRBV7-3 with TRBJ2-1; no definite D call. Deletions cut 5 bases from V and 9 bases from J, with 11 bases between. The CDR3 runs 12 residues. Germline loops: CDR1 SGHTA, CDR2 FQGTGA. CDR3 region: CASSPGAGEQFF. The CDR3 DNA is TGTGCCAGCAGCCCCGGAGCCGGTGAGCAGTTCTTC.

V and J are TRBV4-1 and TRBJ1-2, with D possibly matching TRBD1 (5 bases). With 10 bases removed from V and 4 bases from J, the gap between germline ends came to 19 bases. The CDR3 has 14 residues. Germline V gives CDR1 MGHRA, CDR2 YSYEKL. CDR3 in DNA: TGCGCCACCACCACTCCGGGACTTCTCTATGGCTACACCTTC. Amino acid sequence: CATTTPGLLYGYTF.

The rearrangement uses TRBV29-1 and TRBJ1-2; D unclear. The CDR3 covers 10 residues. V lost 6 bases and J lost 13, with 15 bases in between. CDR1 is SQVTM, CDR2 ANQGSEA, per germline. In nucleotides, the CDR3 is TGCAGCGTCCAAGACCCCTGGAGCACCTTC. This encodes CSVQDPWSTF.

The chain joins TRBV7-6 to TRBJ2-7, with 8 bases aligning to TRBD1. CDR1 is SGHVS and CDR2 is FNYEAQ in the germline V gene. The CDR3 is 16 amino acids. Trimming cost V 0 bases and J 4 bases; bases outside gene matches: 8. The CDR3 spells CASSLALPGGAYEQYF. CDR3 DNA: TGTGCCAGCAGCTTAGCGTTACCAGGGGGCGCGTACGAGCAGTACTTC.

The V and J genes are TRBV7-2 and TRBJ2-7; D may be TRBD1 (5 bases). The ends were cut back, 5 bases at V and 6 bases at J, with 17 bases in the middle. The CDR3 runs to 14 residues. Germline assignment: CDR1 SGHTA and CDR2 FQGNSA. The CDR3 sequence: CASSPRTIWREQYF. In DNA form, the CDR3 reads TGTGCCAGCAGCCCCCGGACAATTTGGCGCGAGCAGTACTTC.

V gene TRBV5-1 combines with J gene TRBJ1-2, with no clear D. CDR1 SGHRS and CDR2 YFSETQ come from the germline V gene. The CDR3 has 13 residues. V was trimmed by 0 bases and J by 7 bases, leaving 10 bases between them. The CDR3 bases are TGCGCCAGCAGCTTGGGAGAGGGAAGTGGCTACACCTTC. Residues: CASSLGEGSGYTF.

This sequence joins TRBV7-6 and TRBJ2-3, with a tentative D call TRBD1 (7 bases). V dropped 1 base and J dropped 4 bases, with 18 bases sitting between them. Per germline, CDR1 SGHVS and CDR2 FNYEAQ. CDR3 length equals 17 residues. CDR3 protein: CASSLGRGLSKADTQYF. The CDR3 nucleotides read TGTGCCAGCAGCTTAGGGAGGGGGCTTAGTAAGGCAGATACGCAGTATTTT.

This chain connects TRBV9 to TRBJ2-5; unclear D gene. The J call may be in error: the DNA end matches TRBJ2-7 better. In germline, CDR1 is SGDLS, CDR2 YYNGEE. The CDR3 consists of 14 residues. The CDR3 bases are TGTGCCAGCAGCGTAGCATCCGAGAAAAACGAGCAGTACTTC. Its translation: CASSVASEKNEQYF.

The chain carries TRBV28 and TRBJ2-7; the match to TRBD1 covers 10 bases. V gave up 3 bases and J gave up 0 bases; unmatched junction bases: 5. Germline assignment: CDR1 MDHEN and CDR2 SYDVKM. The CDR3 is 16 amino acids. The CDR3 DNA reads as TGTGCCAGCAGTTTCCCCTGGACAGGGGGCTCCTACGAGCAGTACTTC. Protein product: CASSFPWTGGSYEQYF.

J is TRBJ2-7 and V is TRBV5-4, with 7 bases fitting TRBD1. This CDR3 has 14 residues. The J segment lost 2 bases and the V segment lost 3 bases, leaving 5 bases of the junction unmatched. Germline CDR1 reads SGHNT; CDR2 reads YYREEE (reference sequence). CDR3 sequence: CASSWDSGAYEQYF. CDR3 sequence (DNA): TGTGCCAGCAGCTGGGACAGTGGAGCCTACGAGCAGTACTTC.

V usage is TRBV4-3 and J usage is TRBJ2-5; D is undetermined. The CDR3 loop spans 15 amino acids. Trimming stripped 0 bases from V and 4 bases from J, with 12 bases between. Germline CDR1 and CDR2: LGHNA and YSLEER. CDR3 protein: CASSQDWAGSETQYF. CDR3 coding DNA: TGCGCCAGCAGCCAAGATTGGGCAGGTTCAGAGACCCAGTACTTC.

The chain combines TRBV18 with TRBJ2-5; D possibly corresponds to TRBD1 (5 bases). Germline values: CDR1 KGHSH, CDR2 LQKENI. CDR3 length equals 16 residues. Trimming took 3 bases from V and 8 from J, leaving 22 bases between them. The CDR3 loop reads CASSPAIRVPKSTQYF. CDR3 coding DNA: TGTGCCAGCTCACCCGCCATCAGGGTTCCCAAGAGTACCCAGTACTTC.

The chain carries TRBV11-2 and TRBJ2-7; TRBD1 agrees at 7 bases. The CDR3 runs to 15 residues. The germline V gene encodes CDR1 SGHAT and CDR2 FQNNGV. J was trimmed by 0 bases and V by 0 bases; bases with no gene match: 2. CDR3 sequence reads: CASSLDGDSSYEQYF. The CDR3 DNA is TGTGCCAGCAGCTTAGACGGGGACAGCTCCTACGAGCAGTACTTC.

V is TRBV6-4 and J is TRBJ1-1, with D perhaps matching TRBD1 (5 bases). The CDR3 runs to 13 residues. Trimming stripped 7 bases from V and 0 bases from J, with 9 bases between. Germline loops: CDR1 MRHNA, CDR2 SNTAGT. CDR3 in amino acids: CASIIRVNTEAFF. For the CDR3, the DNA is TGTGCCAGCATCATCAGGGTGAACACTGAAGCTTTCTTT.

This sequence joins TRBV29-1 and TRBJ2-7; 10 positions agree with TRBD1. Trimming at V came to 4 bases and at J to 2 bases, leaving 14 bases not matched to a gene. CDR1 and CDR2 from the germline V gene are SQVTM and ANQGSEA. This CDR3 region has 17 residues. In nucleotides, the CDR3 is TGCAGCGTTGTTCAAACCCGACAGGGGGCACCCACCTACGAGCAGTACTTC. Its translation: CSVVQTRQGAPTYEQYF.

The genes are TRBV4-3 and TRBJ2-3; tentatively, D is TRBD1 (6 bases). Germline-derived CDR1 and CDR2 are LGHNA and YSLEER. This CDR3 contains 17 residues. V was pared by 0 bases and J by 5 bases, with 18 bases between. The CDR3 protein is CASSQDYLGASVDTQYF. DNA for the CDR3: TGCGCCAGCAGCCAAGATTATCTGGGGGCCTCGGTAGATACGCAGTATTTT.

As DNA, the CDR3 is TGTGCCGGGGCCCCCCGCACAGATACGCAGTATTTT. As protein: CAGAPRTDTQYF. V usage is TRBV7-9 and J usage is TRBJ2-3; perhaps TRBD1 as D (5 bases). The CDR3 sequence is 12 residues long. Trimming shortened V by 11 bases and J by 1 base, and 10 bases separated the two germline ends. The germline V gene encodes CDR1 SEHNR and CDR2 FQNEAQ (reference sequence). Based on the CDR3 plus reference TRBV7-9 and TRBJ2-3, the full variable domain is DTGVSQNPRHKITKRGQNVTFRCDPISEHNRLYWYRQTLGQGPEFLTYFQNEAQLEKSRLLSDRFSAERPKGSFSTLEIQRTEQGDSAMYLCAGAPRTDTQYFGPGTRLTVL.

The chain employs TRBV7-9 and TRBJ2-7; D might be TRBD1 (6 bases). The CDR3 is 16 residues long. The germline gives CDR1 SEHNR, CDR2 FQNEAQ (reference sequence). V gave up 6 bases and J gave up 4 bases, with 22 bases separating them. The CDR3, as DNA: TGTGCCAGCAGTCTAACGACAGGCCCCACAAGGTACGAGCAGTACTTC. This sequence encodes CASSLTTGPTRYEQYF.

The chain couples TRBV9 to TRBJ2-7; 7 positions agree with TRBD1. J gave up 4 bases and V 4 bases, and 8 bases lay outside the gene matches. This CDR3 region has 14 residues. CDR1 is SGDLS, CDR2 YYNGEE, per germline. Written as DNA, the CDR3 is TGTGCCAGCAGCCCCGGACAGGCGGTGTACGAGCAGTACTTC. This gives the protein CASSPGQAVYEQYF.

V gene TRBV23-1 combines with J gene TRBJ1-2, with 8 positions matching TRBD1. TRBV23-1 carries the ORF label, with uncertain function. The length of the CDR3 is 18 residues. V lost 1 base and J lost 4; bases outside the gene matches: 14. CDR3 DNA: TGCGCCAGCAGTCAATTGGGGTTAGACAGGGGATTCGGCTATGGCTACACCTTC. Translation gives CASSQLGLDRGFGYGYTF.

The chain combines TRBV6-5 with TRBJ2-5; 7 bases map to TRBD2. The CDR3 is 16 residues long. After removal of 0 bases from V and 0 bases from J, the junction contained 4 bases not matched to a gene. Germline CDR1 and CDR2: MNHEY and SVGAGI. CDR3 DNA: TGTGCCAGCAGTTACTCTCCTAGCGGTAACCAAGAGACCCAGTACTTC. Translating it yields CASSYSPSGNQETQYF.

This chain joins TRBV18 and TRBJ2-5; 10 bases map to TRBD2. CDR1 KGHSH and CDR2 LQKENI come from the germline V gene. The CDR3 extends over 14 amino acids. The J segment lost 3 bases and the V segment lost 6 bases, leaving 4 bases of the junction unmatched. Here the CDR3 DNA reads TGTGCCAGCTCGCCTCTAGCGGGGGAAGAGACCCAGTACTTC. This gives the protein CASSPLAGEETQYF.